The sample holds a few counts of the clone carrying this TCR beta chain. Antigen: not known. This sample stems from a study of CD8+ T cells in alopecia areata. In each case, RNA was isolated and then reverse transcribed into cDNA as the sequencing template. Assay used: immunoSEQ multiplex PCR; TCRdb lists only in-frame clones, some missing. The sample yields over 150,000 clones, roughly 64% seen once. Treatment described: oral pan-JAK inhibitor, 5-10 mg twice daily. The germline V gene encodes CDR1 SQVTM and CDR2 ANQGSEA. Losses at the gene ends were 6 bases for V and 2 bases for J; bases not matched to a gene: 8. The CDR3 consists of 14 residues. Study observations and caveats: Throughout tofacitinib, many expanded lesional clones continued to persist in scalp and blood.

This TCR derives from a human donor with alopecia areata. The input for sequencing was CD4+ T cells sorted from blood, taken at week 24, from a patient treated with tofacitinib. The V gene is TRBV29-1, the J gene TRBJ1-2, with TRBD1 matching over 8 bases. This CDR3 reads CSVKKWTGNYGYTF. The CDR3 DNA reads TGCAGCGTCAAGAAATGGACAGGGAACTATGGCTACACCTTC.